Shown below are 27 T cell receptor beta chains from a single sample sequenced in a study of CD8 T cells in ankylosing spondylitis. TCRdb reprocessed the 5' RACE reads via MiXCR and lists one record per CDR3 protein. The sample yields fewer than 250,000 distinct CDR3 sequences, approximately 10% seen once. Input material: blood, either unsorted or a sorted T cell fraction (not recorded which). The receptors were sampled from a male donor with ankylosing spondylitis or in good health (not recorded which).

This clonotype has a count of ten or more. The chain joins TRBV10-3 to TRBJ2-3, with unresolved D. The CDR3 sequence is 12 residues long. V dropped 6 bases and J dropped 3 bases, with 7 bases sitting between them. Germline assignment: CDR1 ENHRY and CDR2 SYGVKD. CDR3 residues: CAISDVTDTQYF. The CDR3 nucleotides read TGTGCCATCAGCGACGTAACAGATACGCAGTATTTT.

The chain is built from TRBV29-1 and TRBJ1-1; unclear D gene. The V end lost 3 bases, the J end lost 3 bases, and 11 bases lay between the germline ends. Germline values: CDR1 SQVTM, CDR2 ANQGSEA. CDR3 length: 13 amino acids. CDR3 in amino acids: CSVDDGVDTEAFF. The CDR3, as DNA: TGCAGCGTTGATGACGGAGTGGACACTGAAGCTTTCTTT. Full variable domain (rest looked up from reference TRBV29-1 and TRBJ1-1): SAVISQKPSRDICQRGTSLTIQCQVDSQVTMMFWYRQQPGQSLTLIATANQGSEATYESGFVIDKFPISRPNLTFSTLTVSNMSPEDSSIYLCSVDDGVDTEAFFGQGTRLTVV.

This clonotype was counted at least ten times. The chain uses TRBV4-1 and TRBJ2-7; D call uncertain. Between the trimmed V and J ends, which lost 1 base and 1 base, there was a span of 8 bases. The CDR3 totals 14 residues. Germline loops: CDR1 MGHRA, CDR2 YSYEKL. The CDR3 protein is CASSQGLQSYEQYF. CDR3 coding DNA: TGCGCCAGCAGCCAAGGGCTCCAGTCCTACGAGCAGTACTTC.

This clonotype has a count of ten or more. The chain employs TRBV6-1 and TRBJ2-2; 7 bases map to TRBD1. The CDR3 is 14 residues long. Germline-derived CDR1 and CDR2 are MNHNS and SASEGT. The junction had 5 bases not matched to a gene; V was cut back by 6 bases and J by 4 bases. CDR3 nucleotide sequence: TGTGCCAGCAGCCGGACAGGTAGCACCGGGGAGCTGTTTTTT. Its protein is CASSRTGSTGELFF.

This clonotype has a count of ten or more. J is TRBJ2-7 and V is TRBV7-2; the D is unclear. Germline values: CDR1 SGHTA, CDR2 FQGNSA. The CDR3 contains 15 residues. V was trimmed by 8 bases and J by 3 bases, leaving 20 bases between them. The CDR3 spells CASVEMGLNNYEQYF. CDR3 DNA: TGTGCCAGCGTTGAGATGGGGTTAAATAACTACGAGCAGTACTTC.

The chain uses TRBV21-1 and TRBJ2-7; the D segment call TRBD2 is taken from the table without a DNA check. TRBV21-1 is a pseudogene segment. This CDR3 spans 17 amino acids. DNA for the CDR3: TGTGCCAGCAGCAACGGCGGGGGGATTCCTAGCTCCTACGAGCAGTACTTC. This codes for CASSNGGGIPSSYEQYF.

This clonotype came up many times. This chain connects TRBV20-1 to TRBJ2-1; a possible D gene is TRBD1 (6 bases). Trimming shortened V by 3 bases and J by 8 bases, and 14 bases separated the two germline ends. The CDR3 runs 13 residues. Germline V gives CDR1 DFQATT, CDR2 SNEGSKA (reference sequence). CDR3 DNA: TGCAGTGCTAGGGGACAAATGGTCCATGAGCAGTTCTTC. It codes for CSARGQMVHEQFF.

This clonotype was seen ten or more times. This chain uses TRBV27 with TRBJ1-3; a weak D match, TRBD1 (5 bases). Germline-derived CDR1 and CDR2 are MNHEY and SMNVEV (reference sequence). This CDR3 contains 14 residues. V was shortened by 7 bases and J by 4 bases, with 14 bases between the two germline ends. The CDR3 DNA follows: TGTGCCAGCAAGCAGGGAATAGCGGGAAACACCATATATTTT. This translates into CASKQGIAGNTIYF.

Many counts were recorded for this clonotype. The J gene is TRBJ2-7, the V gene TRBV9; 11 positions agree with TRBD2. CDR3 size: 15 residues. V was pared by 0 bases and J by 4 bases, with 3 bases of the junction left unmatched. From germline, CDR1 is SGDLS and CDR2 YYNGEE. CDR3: CASSVGVAGGYEQYF. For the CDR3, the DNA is TGTGCCAGCAGCGTAGGGGTAGCGGGAGGGTACGAGCAGTACTTC.

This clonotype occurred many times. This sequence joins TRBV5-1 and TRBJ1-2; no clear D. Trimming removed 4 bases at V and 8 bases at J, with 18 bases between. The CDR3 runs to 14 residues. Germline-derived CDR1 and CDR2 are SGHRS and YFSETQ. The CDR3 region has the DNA TGCGCCAGCAGCGGTACAGATCCTAAGTCGGGCTACACCTTC. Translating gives CASSGTDPKSGYTF.

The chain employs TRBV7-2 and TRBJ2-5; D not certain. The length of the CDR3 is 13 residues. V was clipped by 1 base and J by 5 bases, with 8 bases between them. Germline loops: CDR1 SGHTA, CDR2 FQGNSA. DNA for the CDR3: TGTGCCAGCAGCTTAGAGATTCTGGAGACCCAGTACTTC. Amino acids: CASSLEILETQYF.

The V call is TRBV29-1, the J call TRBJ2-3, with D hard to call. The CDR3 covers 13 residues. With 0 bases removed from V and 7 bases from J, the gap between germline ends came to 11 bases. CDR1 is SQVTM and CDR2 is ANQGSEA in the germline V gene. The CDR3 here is CSVEETPSNTQYF. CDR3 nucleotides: TGCAGCGTTGAAGAAACCCCATCAAATACGCAGTATTTT.

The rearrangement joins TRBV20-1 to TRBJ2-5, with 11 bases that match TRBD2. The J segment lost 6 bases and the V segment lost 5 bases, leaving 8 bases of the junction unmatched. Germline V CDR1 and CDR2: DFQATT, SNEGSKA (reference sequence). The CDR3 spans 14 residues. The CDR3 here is CSAYSGGEMQTQYF. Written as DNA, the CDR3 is TGCAGTGCTTATAGCGGGGGGGAGATGCAGACCCAGTACTTC.

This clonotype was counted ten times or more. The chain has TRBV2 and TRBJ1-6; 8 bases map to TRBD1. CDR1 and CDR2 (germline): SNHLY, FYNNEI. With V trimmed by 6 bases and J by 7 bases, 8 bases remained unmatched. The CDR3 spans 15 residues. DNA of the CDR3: TGTGCCAGCAGGTTGGACAGGGTGGGAAATTCACCCCTCCACTTT. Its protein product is CASRLDRVGNSPLHF.

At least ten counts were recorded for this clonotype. The CDR3 nucleotides are TGTGCCATCACTTCATCTGGCAGCTCCTACAATGAGCAGTTCTTC. As protein: CAITSSGSSYNEQFF. The chain combines TRBV10-3 with TRBJ2-1; D unclear. Germline-derived CDR1 and CDR2 are ENHRY and SYGVKD. The CDR3 length is 15 residues. Trimming pared 7 bases from V and 0 bases from J, leaving 13 bases between.

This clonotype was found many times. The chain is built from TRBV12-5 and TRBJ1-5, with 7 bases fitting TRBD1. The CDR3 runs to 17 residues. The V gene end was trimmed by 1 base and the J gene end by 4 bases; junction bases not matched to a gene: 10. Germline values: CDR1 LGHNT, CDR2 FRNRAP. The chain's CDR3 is CASGLAWGQPGNQPQHF. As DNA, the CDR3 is TGTGCTAGTGGTTTGGCCTGGGGACAGCCGGGGAATCAGCCCCAGCATTTT.

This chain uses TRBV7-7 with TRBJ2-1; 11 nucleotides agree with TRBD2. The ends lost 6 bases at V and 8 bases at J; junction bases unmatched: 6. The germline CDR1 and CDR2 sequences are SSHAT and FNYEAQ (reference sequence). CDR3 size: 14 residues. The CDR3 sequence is CASRGTSGSDEQFF. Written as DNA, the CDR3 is TGTGCCAGCAGGGGCACTAGCGGGAGTGATGAGCAGTTCTTC.

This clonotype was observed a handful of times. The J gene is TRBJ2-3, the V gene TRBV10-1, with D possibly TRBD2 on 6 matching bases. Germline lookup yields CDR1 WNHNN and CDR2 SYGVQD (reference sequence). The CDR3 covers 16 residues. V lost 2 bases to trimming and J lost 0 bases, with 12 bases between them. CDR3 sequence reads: CASSELTSRSTDTQYF. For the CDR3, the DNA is TGCGCCAGCAGTGAGCTAACTAGCAGGAGCACAGATACGCAGTATTTT.

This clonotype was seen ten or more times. In DNA form, the CDR3 reads TGCAGTGCTAGAGATCCTTTAGAGACTGAAGCTTTCTTT. Protein: CSARDPLETEAFF. The rearrangement links TRBV20-1 to TRBJ1-1; D unresolved. V was clipped by 0 bases and J by 5 bases, with 10 bases between them. The length of the CDR3 is 13 residues. Germline values: CDR1 DFQATT, CDR2 SNEGSKA (reference sequence).

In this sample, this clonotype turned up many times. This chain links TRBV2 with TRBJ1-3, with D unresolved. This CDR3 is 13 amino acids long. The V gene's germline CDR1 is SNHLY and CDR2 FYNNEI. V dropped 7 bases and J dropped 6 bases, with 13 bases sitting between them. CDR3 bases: TGTGCCAGCACATCCGGCCACCCAAACACCATATATTTT. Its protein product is CASTSGHPNTIYF.

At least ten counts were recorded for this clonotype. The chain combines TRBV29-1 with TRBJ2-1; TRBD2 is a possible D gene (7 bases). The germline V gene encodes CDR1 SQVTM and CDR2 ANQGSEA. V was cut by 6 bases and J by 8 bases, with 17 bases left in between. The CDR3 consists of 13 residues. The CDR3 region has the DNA TGCAGCGTGGCGGGGGCCGGTGGGGATGAGCAGTTCTTC. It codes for CSVAGAGGDEQFF.

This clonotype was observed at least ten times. The CDR3 region has the DNA TGCGCCAGCAGCCAACCCGGGACAGCTGATTGGGAGCAGTACTTC. Protein: CASSQPGTADWEQYF. V gene TRBV4-1 combines with J gene TRBJ2-7; TRBD1 matches at 7 bases. Unmatched junction bases numbered 11, after V lost 2 bases and J lost 7 bases. The CDR3 totals 15 residues. Germline assignment: CDR1 MGHRA and CDR2 YSYEKL.

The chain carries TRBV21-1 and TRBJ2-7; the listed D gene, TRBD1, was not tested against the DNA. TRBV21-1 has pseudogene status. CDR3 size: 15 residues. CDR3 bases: TGTGCCAGCAGCAAACCGGGACAGGGGACCTACGAGCAGTACTTC. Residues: CASSKPGQGTYEQYF.

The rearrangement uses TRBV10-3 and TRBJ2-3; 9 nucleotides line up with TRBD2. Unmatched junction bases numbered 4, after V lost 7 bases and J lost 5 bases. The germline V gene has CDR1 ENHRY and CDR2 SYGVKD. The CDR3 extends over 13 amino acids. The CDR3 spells CAITSGIQDTQYF. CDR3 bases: TGTGCCATCACTAGCGGGATTCAAGATACGCAGTATTTT.

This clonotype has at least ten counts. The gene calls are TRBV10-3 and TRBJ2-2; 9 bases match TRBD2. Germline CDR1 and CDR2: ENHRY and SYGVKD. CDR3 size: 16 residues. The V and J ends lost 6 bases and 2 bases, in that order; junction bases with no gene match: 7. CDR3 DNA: TGTGCCATCAGACCGGCGGGAGGGCCTAACACCGGGGAGCTGTTTTTT. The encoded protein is CAIRPAGGPNTGELFF.

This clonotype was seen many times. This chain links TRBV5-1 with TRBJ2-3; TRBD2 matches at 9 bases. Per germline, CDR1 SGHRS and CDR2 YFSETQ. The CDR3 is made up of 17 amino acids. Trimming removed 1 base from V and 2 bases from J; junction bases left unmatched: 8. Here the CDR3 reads CASSLMQRGDFTDTQYF. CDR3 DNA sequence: TGCGCCAGCAGCTTGATGCAGCGGGGGGATTTCACAGATACGCAGTATTTT.

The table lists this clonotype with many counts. The DNA of the CDR3 is TGTGCCACCAGTGACCCCCGGGACACAGATACGCAGTATTTT. This sequence encodes CATSDPRDTDTQYF. The rearrangement joins TRBV24-1 to TRBJ2-3; D perhaps matches TRBD2 (5 bases). This CDR3 contains 14 residues. The V gene lost 4 bases and the J gene lost 2 bases, with 9 bases spanning the gap. The germline V gene encodes CDR1 KGHDR and CDR2 SFDVKD.